This T cell receptor beta chain was found in a study of cytomegalovirus exposure and HLA in healthy donors. Study summary: About 85 million unique TCRs from HLA-typed donors were held in an early release of data. Overall study findings and caveats: Investigators reported about 160 TCR beta chains as tied to cytomegalovirus.

This CDR3 is 17 amino acids long. Germline-derived CDR1 and CDR2 are SGHRS and YFSETQ. With 0 bases removed from V and 4 bases from J, the gap between germline ends came to 16 bases. 60 Vbeta and 13 Jbeta primers were used in PCR. Original analysis: Per a later analysis, the number of unique TCR beta chains was roughly 83 million, of which 10 million to 11 million were shared. Assay used: immunoSEQ multiplex PCR; TCRdb lists only in-frame clones, some missing. The DNA gave D and trimming, while V, J and clone size come from that table. In the table there are tens of thousands of clones, 77% of which are singletons. In the case of this clone: Its antigen is not known.

The clonotype originates from a woman in her thirties or forties in good health and CMV-seropositive. The sample comprised PBMCs. V gene TRBV5-1 combines with J gene TRBJ2-2, with D hard to call. The CDR3 sequence: CASSLAEASSLTGELFF. CDR3 sequence (DNA): TGCGCCAGCAGCTTGGCCGAGGCCTCCTCACTCACCGGGGAGCTGTTTTTT.